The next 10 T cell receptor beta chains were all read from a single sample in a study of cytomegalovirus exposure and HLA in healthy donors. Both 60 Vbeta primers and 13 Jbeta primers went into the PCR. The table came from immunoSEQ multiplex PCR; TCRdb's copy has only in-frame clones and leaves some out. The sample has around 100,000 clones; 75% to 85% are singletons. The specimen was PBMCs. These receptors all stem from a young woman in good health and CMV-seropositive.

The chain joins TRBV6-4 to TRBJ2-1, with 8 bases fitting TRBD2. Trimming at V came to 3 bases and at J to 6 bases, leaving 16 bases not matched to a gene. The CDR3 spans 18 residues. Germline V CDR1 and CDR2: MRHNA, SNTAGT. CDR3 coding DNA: TGTGCCAGCAGTGATGAGGGACTAGGAGCGGCGGGGTCCAATGAGCAGTTCTTC. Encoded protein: CASSDEGLGAAGSNEQFF.

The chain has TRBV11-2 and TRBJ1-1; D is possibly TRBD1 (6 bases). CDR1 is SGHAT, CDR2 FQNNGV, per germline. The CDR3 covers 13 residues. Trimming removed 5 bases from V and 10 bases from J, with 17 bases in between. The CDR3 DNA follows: TGTGCCAGCAGCACTTACAGGGAAAACCGAGCTTTCTTT. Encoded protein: CASSTYRENRAFF. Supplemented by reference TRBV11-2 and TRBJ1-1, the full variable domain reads EAGVAQSPRYKIIEKRQSVAFWCNPISGHATLYWYQQILGQGPKLLIQFQNNGVVDDSQLPKDRFSAERLKGVDSTLKIQPAKLEDSAVYLCASSTYRENRAFFGQGTRLTVV.

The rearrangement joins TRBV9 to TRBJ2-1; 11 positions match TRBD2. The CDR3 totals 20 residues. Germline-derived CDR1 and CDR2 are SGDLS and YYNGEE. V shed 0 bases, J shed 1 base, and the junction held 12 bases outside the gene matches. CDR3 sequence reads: CASSVGLAGGPAPSYNEQFF. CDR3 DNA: TGTGCCAGCAGCGTAGGGCTAGCGGGAGGTCCTGCTCCTTCCTACAATGAGCAGTTCTTC.

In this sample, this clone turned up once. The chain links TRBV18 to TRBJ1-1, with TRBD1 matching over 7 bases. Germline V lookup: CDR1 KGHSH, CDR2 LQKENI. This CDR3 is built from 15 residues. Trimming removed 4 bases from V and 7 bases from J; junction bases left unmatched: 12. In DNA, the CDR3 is TGTGCCAGCTCACAAGGGGGCGGCGGAGAAGGTGAAGCTTTCTTT. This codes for CASSQGGGGEGEAFF.

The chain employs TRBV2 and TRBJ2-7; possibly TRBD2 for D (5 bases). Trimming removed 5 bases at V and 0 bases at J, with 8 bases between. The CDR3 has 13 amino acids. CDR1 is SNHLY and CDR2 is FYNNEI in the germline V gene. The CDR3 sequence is CASSWRASYEQYF. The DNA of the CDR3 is TGTGCCAGCAGTTGGCGGGCCTCCTACGAGCAGTACTTC.

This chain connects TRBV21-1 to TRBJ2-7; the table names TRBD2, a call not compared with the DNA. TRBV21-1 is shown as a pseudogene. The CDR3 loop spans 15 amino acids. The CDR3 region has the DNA TGTGCCAGCAGCAAAGCTGCGGGAGTGTCCTACGAGCAGTACTTC. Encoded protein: CASSKAAGVSYEQYF.

CDR3 loop: CASSLSSGTGIVDGYTF. The CDR3 DNA reads TGTGCCAGCAGCCTCTCCTCCGGGACAGGGATAGTGGATGGCTACACCTTC. This chain joins TRBV27 and TRBJ1-2, with 9 bases lining up with TRBD1. The CDR3 runs to 17 residues. Germline V gives CDR1 MNHEY, CDR2 SMNVEV (reference sequence). The V and J ends lost 6 bases and 6 bases, in that order; junction bases with no gene match: 17.

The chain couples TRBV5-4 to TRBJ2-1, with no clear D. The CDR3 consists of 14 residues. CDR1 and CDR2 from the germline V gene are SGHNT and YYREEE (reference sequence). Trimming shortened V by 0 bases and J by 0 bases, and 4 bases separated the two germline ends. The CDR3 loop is CASSLGSSYNEQFF. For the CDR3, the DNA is TGTGCCAGCAGCTTGGGGAGCTCCTACAATGAGCAGTTCTTC. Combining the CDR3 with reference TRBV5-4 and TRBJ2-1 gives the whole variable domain ETGVTQSPTHLIKTRGQQVTLRCSSQSGHNTVSWYQQALGQGPQFIFQYYREEENGRGNFPPRFSGLQFPNYSSELNVNALELDDSALYLCASSLGSSYNEQFFGPGTRLTVL.

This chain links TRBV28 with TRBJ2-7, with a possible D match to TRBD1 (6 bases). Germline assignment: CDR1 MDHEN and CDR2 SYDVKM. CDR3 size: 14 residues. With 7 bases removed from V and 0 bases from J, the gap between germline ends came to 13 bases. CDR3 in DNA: TGTGCCAGCACCCAGGACAGAGTCTCCTACGAGCAGTACTTC. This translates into CASTQDRVSYEQYF.

The CDR3, as DNA: TGCGCCAGCAGCTTGGAACCGCAGCAAGAGACCCAGTACTTC. Amino acid sequence: CASSLEPQQETQYF. This chain joins TRBV5-1 and TRBJ2-5; D gene unclear. The CDR3 consists of 14 residues. Germline lookup yields CDR1 SGHRS and CDR2 YFSETQ. V dropped 0 bases and J dropped 2 bases, with 8 bases sitting between them.